The 17 T cell receptor beta chains below all came from one sample that was sequenced in a study of OX40 agonist ivuxolimab in advanced cancers. Libraries were prepared by immunoSEQ multiplex PCR; TCRdb keeps only in-frame clonotypes and omits some of them. The sample has 50,000 to 75,000 clones, about 89% seen once. The input for sequencing was CD4+ or CD8+ T cells sorted from blood, taken in a trial of the OX40 agonist ivuxolimab. The receptors come from an adult with an advanced solid tumor such as melanoma, head and neck, liver or kidney cancer.

The chain carries TRBV18 and TRBJ2-6; D may correspond to TRBD1 or TRBD2 (5 bases each). This CDR3 is built from 16 residues. Deletions cut 2 bases from V and 2 bases from J, with 10 bases between. Germline CDR1 is KGHSH and CDR2 is LQKENI. CDR3 sequence (DNA): TGTGCCAGCTCACCAAGGGACGGAGCTGGGGCCAACGTCCTGACTTTC. Translation gives CASSPRDGAGANVLTF.

This clone was detected once. The chain joins TRBV18 to TRBJ2-6; no reliable D call. Germline V gene lookup returns CDR1 KGHSH and CDR2 LQKENI. The CDR3 has 17 residues. V lost 3 bases and J lost 0, with 12 bases in between. Here the CDR3 reads CASSPLGRSSGANVLTF. The CDR3 nucleotides read TGTGCCAGCTCACCTCTTGGACGGAGCTCTGGGGCCAACGTCCTGACTTTC.

This rearrangement joins TRBV29-1 to TRBJ1-2; TRBD1 might be the D (5 bases). V lost 3 bases, J lost 1 base, and 12 bases lay in between. The V gene's germline CDR1 is SQVTM and CDR2 ANQGSEA. This CDR3 has 14 residues. CDR3 DNA sequence: TGCAGCGTTGATAAGGGGCAAGGTAACTATGGCTACACCTTC. Translation gives CSVDKGQGNYGYTF.

The genes are TRBV5-5 and TRBJ2-7; D possibly corresponds to TRBD1 (6 bases). This CDR3 has 16 amino acids. The V gene lost 1 base and the J gene lost 0 bases, with 14 bases spanning the gap. CDR1 is SGHKS and CDR2 is YYEKEE in the germline V gene (reference sequence). The DNA for the CDR3 is TGTGCCAGCAGCTTGAGTCCCAGGACAGACTCCTACGAGCAGTACTTC. Residues: CASSLSPRTDSYEQYF.

V is TRBV5-4 and J is TRBJ2-1, with 7 bases aligning to TRBD2. This CDR3 comprises 15 residues. Germline CDR1 is SGHNT and CDR2 is YYREEE (reference sequence). Losses at the gene ends were 4 bases for V and 7 bases for J; bases not matched to a gene: 11. CDR3 sequence (DNA): TGTGCCAGCAGCGGGGGGACTAAGGGGAAAAATGAGCAGTTCTTC. This codes for CASSGGTKGKNEQFF.

The chain uses TRBV6-1 and TRBJ2-7; no firm D call. Trimming took off 4 bases at V and 3 bases at J, with 7 bases between the two ends. The CDR3 runs to 12 residues. From germline, CDR1 is MNHNS and CDR2 SASEGT. The CDR3 coding sequence is TGTGCCAGCAGTGTGGAGTTCTACGAGCAGTACTTC. Encoded protein: CASSVEFYEQYF.

This sequence joins TRBV30 and TRBJ2-7; 8 bases line up with TRBD1. Germline values: CDR1 GTSNPN, CDR2 SVGIG (reference sequence). There are 13 residues in the CDR3. The CDR3 DNA follows: TGTGCGTGCACCGGGACAGGCTTCGGAGAGCAGTACTTC. It yields the protein CACTGTGFGEQYF.

The J gene is TRBJ2-6, the V gene TRBV30, with TRBD2 matching 13 bases. The germline gives CDR1 GTSNPN, CDR2 SVGIG (reference sequence). The CDR3 is made up of 17 amino acids. The trim removed 3 bases at V and 1 base at J, leaving 3 bases unmatched. This CDR3 reads CAWRMTSGRSGANVLTF. CDR3 DNA: TGTGCCTGGAGGATGACTAGCGGGAGGTCTGGGGCCAACGTCCTGACTTTC.

The chain joins TRBV21-1 to TRBJ1-5; the D call of TRBD1 is as the table states it, not checked on the DNA. TRBV21-1 represents a pseudogene. This CDR3 comprises 19 residues. CDR3 loop: CASSKAVRTGESSNQPQHF. CDR3 DNA sequence: TGTGCCAGCAGCAAAGCGGTTCGGACAGGCGAAAGCAGCAATCAGCCCCAGCATTTT.

V and J are TRBV7-8 and TRBJ2-1; 11 bases agree with TRBD2. V gave up 5 bases and J gave up 3 bases; unmatched junction bases: 6. Germline V gene lookup returns CDR1 SGHVS and CDR2 FQNEAQ. The CDR3 has 16 residues. CDR3 protein: CASSQGTSGIYNEQFF. CDR3 DNA: TGTGCCAGCAGCCAAGGGACTAGCGGAATCTACAATGAGCAGTTCTTC.

This chain uses TRBV4-1 with TRBJ1-3, with a weak D call TRBD1 (5 bases). There are 15 residues in the CDR3. The ends were cut back, 3 bases at V and 0 bases at J, with 9 bases in the middle. Germline values: CDR1 MGHRA, CDR2 YSYEKL. The CDR3 region is CASSQGTLSGNTIYF. The CDR3 nucleotides are TGCGCCAGCAGCCAGGGGACTCTCTCTGGAAACACCATATATTTT.

The genes are TRBV6-1 and TRBJ2-3; TRBD2 aligns across 7 bases. Losses at the gene ends were 6 bases for V and 7 bases for J; bases not matched to a gene: 10. This CDR3 region has 14 residues. Germline V lookup: CDR1 MNHNS, CDR2 SASEGT. In nucleotides, the CDR3 is TGTGCCAGCAGAGAAAGAGCGGGACTGTATACGCAGTATTTT. It specifies CASRERAGLYTQYF.

This chain connects TRBV6-4 to TRBJ2-5; 7 bases match TRBD1. TRBJ2-7 matches the DNA end more closely, so the J call is doubtful. Germline loops: CDR1 MRHNA, CDR2 SNTAGT. The CDR3 length is 15 residues. In nucleotides, the CDR3 is TGTGCCAGCAGAAGGGGGACAGTCTGGACCTACGAGCAGTACTTC. As protein: CASRRGTVWTYEQYF.

CDR3 DNA: TGTGCCAGCAGTTTGGGAGGGTTCGAGCAGTACTTC. It codes for CASSLGGFEQYF. V usage is TRBV28 and J usage is TRBJ2-7; 7 bases fit TRBD2. Germline V CDR1 and CDR2: MDHEN, SYDVKM. The CDR3 totals 12 residues. The trim removed 3 bases at V and 6 bases at J, leaving 2 bases unmatched.

In regard to this clone: One junction end does not reproduce the germline sequence, and a read error may be involved. The gene calls are TRBV7-7 and TRBJ2-1, with TRBD2 matching 11 bases. The CDR3 is made up of 19 amino acids. Looked up from germline, CDR1 is SSHAT and CDR2 is FNYEAQ (reference sequence). CDR3 sequence reads: CASSLGTSGPIRSYNEQFF. The CDR3 DNA is TGTGCTAGCAGCTTAGGGACTAGCGGCCCAATTCGCTCCTACAATGAGCAGTTCTTC.

V is TRBV5-4 and J is TRBJ1-3; D possibly corresponds to TRBD1 (6 bases). The germline gives CDR1 SGHNT, CDR2 YYREEE (reference sequence). The CDR3 consists of 13 residues. Trimming took off 4 bases at V and 6 bases at J, with 11 bases between the two ends. CDR3: CASSLGQSNTIYF. DNA for the CDR3: TGTGCCAGCAGCCTCGGACAGTCAAACACCATATATTTT.

This chain uses TRBV29-1 with TRBJ2-1, with 9 bases fitting TRBD2. Germline assignment: CDR1 SQVTM and CDR2 ANQGSEA. The CDR3 totals 16 residues. The trim removed 3 bases at V and 9 bases at J, leaving 15 bases unmatched. The DNA of the CDR3 is TGCAGCGTTGATTCTCTGCGGGAGGGCCGGAATCGTGAGCAGTTCTTC. This gives the protein CSVDSLREGRNREQFF.